The next 14 T cell receptor beta chains were all read from a single sample in a study of immune cell composition in non-small cell lung cancer. Only in-frame clones appear in the TCRdb table, and some are missing; sequencing was by immunoSEQ multiplex PCR. Altogether 13,000 to 15,000 clones are present, around 75% being singletons, with the ten largest covering roughly an eighth. The sequenced sample consisted of lung tumor tissue. Receptor source: a human donor with non-small cell lung cancer.

V and J are TRBV29-1 and TRBJ2-7, with D possibly being TRBD1 (6 bases). Deletions cut 4 bases from V and 5 bases from J, with 15 bases between. Germline CDR1 reads SQVTM; CDR2 reads ANQGSEA. The CDR3 totals 13 residues. The CDR3 nucleotides read TGCAGCGTTGTTAGCACAGGGAACCACGAGCAGTACTTC. This encodes CSVVSTGNHEQYF.

The V gene is TRBV7-8, the J gene TRBJ1-3; the D is unclear. Germline CDR1 and CDR2: SGHVS and FQNEAQ. Trimming shortened V by 1 base and J by 0 bases, and 7 bases separated the two germline ends. The CDR3 runs to 15 residues. CDR3 region: CASSLEEGSGNTIYF. The CDR3 DNA reads TGTGCCAGCAGCTTAGAGGAGGGCTCTGGAAACACCATATATTTT.

The chain links TRBV7-2 to TRBJ2-1, with 10 bases aligning to TRBD2. The germline V gene encodes CDR1 SGHTA and CDR2 FQGNSA. Germline trimming cut 8 bases from V and 4 bases from J; bases unmatched to any gene: 11. There are 16 residues in the CDR3. CDR3 DNA: TGTGCCAGCGGTCGAGGAGCGGGAGGGAGTTACAATGAGCAGTTCTTC. Encoded protein: CASGRGAGGSYNEQFF.

The rearrangement links TRBV11-1 to TRBJ1-2; TRBD1 might be the D (6 bases). This CDR3 comprises 15 residues. CDR1 SGHAT and CDR2 FQDESV come from the germline V gene (reference sequence). Trimming pared 1 base from V and 1 base from J, leaving 10 bases between. The DNA of the CDR3 is TGTGCCAGCAGCTTAGTTTCACAGGGTAACTATGGCTACACCTTC. Its protein product is CASSLVSQGNYGYTF.

This clone has only a few counts. The chain links TRBV6-6 to TRBJ2-1; D unresolved. Germline V gives CDR1 MNHNY, CDR2 SVGAGI (reference sequence). This CDR3 has 11 amino acids. Trimming removed 4 bases at V and 5 bases at J, with 3 bases between. The CDR3 DNA follows: TGTGCCAGCAGTTTCGACAATGAGCAGTTCTTC. It yields the protein CASSFDNEQFF.

The chain joins TRBV7-2 to TRBJ1-1, with a weak D call TRBD1 (5 bases). Trimming shortened V by 4 bases and J by 0 bases, and 6 bases separated the two germline ends. The V gene's germline CDR1 is SGHTA and CDR2 FQGNSA. The CDR3 has 13 residues. CDR3 protein: CASSSQVNTEAFF. In DNA, the CDR3 is TGTGCCAGCAGCTCACAGGTGAACACTGAAGCTTTCTTT.

The genes are TRBV28 and TRBJ2-1, with a tentative D call TRBD2 (5 bases). This CDR3 is built from 13 residues. V gave up 6 bases and J gave up 10 bases, with 16 bases separating them. Germline CDR1 and CDR2: MDHEN and SYDVKM. The chain's CDR3 is CASSLGLSREQFF. DNA of the CDR3: TGTGCCAGCAGCCTTGGACTGTCGCGGGAGCAGTTCTTC.

This clone is labeled large. V and J are TRBV9 and TRBJ2-5, with D maybe TRBD2 (6 bases). Germline-derived CDR1 and CDR2 are SGDLS and YYNGEE. Trimming took 4 bases from V and 2 from J, leaving 12 bases between them. This CDR3 has 14 amino acids. Here the CDR3 reads CASSSGLPQETQYF. In DNA form, the CDR3 reads TGTGCCAGCAGCTCCGGACTACCACAAGAGACCCAGTACTTC. The full variable domain, with the rest looked up from reference TRBV9 and TRBJ2-5, is DSGVTQTPKHLITATGQRVTLRCSPRSGDLSVYWYQQSLDQGLQFLIQYYNGEERAKGNILERFSAQQFPDLHSELNLSSLELGDSALYFCASSSGLPQETQYFGPGTRLLVL.

J is TRBJ1-2 and V is TRBV5-1, with a tentative D call TRBD1 (5 bases). There are 12 residues in the CDR3. Trimming removed 0 bases from V and 8 bases from J, with 8 bases in between. CDR1 is SGHRS and CDR2 is YFSETQ in the germline V gene. CDR3 sequence (DNA): TGCGCCAGCAGCTTGGAGGGGATCGGCTACACCTTC. Its protein is CASSLEGIGYTF.

The chain employs TRBV30 and TRBJ2-7; possible D gene TRBD1, 5 bases. CDR3 size: 13 residues. Trimming stripped 1 base from V and 3 bases from J, with 10 bases between. Germline lookup yields CDR1 GTSNPN and CDR2 SVGIG (reference sequence). Written as DNA, the CDR3 is TGTGCCTGGAGTGAGGACACATACTACGAGCAGTACTTC. It is translated as CAWSEDTYYEQYF. Drawing the rest from reference TRBV30 and TRBJ2-7, the complete variable domain is SQTIHQWPATLVQPVGSPLSLECTVEGTSNPNLYWYRQAAGRGLQLLFYSVGIGQISSEVPQNLSASRPQDRQFILSSKKLLLSDSGFYLCAWSEDTYYEQYFGPGTRLTVT.

The J gene is TRBJ1-2, the V gene TRBV28, with 7 bases that match TRBD1. The CDR3 contains 11 residues. V lost 6 bases to trimming and J lost 9 bases; unmatched junction nucleotides: 4. CDR1 and CDR2 from the germline V gene are MDHEN and SYDVKM. In DNA, the CDR3 is TGTGCCAGCAGGACAGGGTTGAGCTACACCTTC. Translated, it gives CASRTGLSYTF.

The rearrangement joins TRBV7-9 to TRBJ2-5; D is possibly TRBD2 (6 bases). CDR1 is SEHNR and CDR2 is FQNEAQ in the germline V gene (reference sequence). Trimming took 2 bases from V and 5 from J, leaving 15 bases between them. CDR3 length: 15 amino acids. The CDR3 DNA reads as TGTGCCAGCAGCTTAAACATCCTAGCGTCGGAGACCCAGTACTTC. It is translated as CASSLNILASETQYF.

This sequence joins TRBV5-1 and TRBJ2-7, with D tentatively TRBD1 (5 bases). Germline lookup yields CDR1 SGHRS and CDR2 YFSETQ. The CDR3 spans 12 residues. Trimming pared 2 bases from V and 6 bases from J, leaving 9 bases between. CDR3 DNA: TGCGCCAGCAGCTTCCCAGGGCCCGAGCAGTACTTC. Residues: CASSFPGPEQYF.

V and J are TRBV5-5 and TRBJ1-1, with D possibly TRBD1 on 6 matching bases. CDR3 length equals 13 residues. Trimming left V 3 bases short and J 2 bases short, with 8 bases between. Germline V gene data show CDR1 as SGHKS and CDR2 as YYEKEE (reference sequence). The CDR3 DNA reads as TGTGCCAGCAGCTCGGACAGCAACACTGAAGCTTTCTTT. Protein product: CASSSDSNTEAFF.